This T cell receptor (beta chain) was obtained from a study of CXCR3-negative and CXCR3-positive naive CD8 T cells. The CDR3 length is 16 residues. CDR1 and CDR2 from the germline V gene are SGHKS and YYEKEE (reference sequence). Libraries of TRB cDNA were made by 5' RACE and carried UMIs. TCRdb re-analyzed the 5' RACE reads; it lists each CDR3 protein once, without DNA. This table holds some 130,000 distinct CDR3 sequences. V usage is TRBV5-5 and J usage is TRBJ1-5; the D call from TCRdb, TRBD1, cannot be confirmed without DNA. This clonotype was sampled from a human donor in good health. Some clones in this sample may be carry-over from other donors' samples. Sequencing used naive CXCR3- CD8+ T cells from blood. Subset indicated: CD45RO-CCR7+CD27+CD95- naive CD8+ T cells lacking CXCR3 (TNR3-). This CDR3 reads CASSLDSQGGNQPQHF.